This T cell receptor (beta chain) was identified in a study of identical twins. With 3 bases removed from V and 9 bases from J, the gap between germline ends came to 8 bases. This CDR3 is 11 amino acids long. Germline V gene data show CDR1 as LGHDT and CDR2 as YNNKEL (reference sequence). Through template switching, a universal primer site was introduced, and the cDNA contained unique molecular identifiers. TCRdb processed the 5' RACE reads anew with MiXCR; each CDR3 protein has one entry. In the table there are about 1.7 million distinct CDR3 sequences, about 30% of which are singletons. V gene TRBV3-1 combines with J gene TRBJ1-1; D not resolved. Sample: cord blood. The receptor's source is a newborn girl in good health. The CDR3 loop reads CASSQRGQAFF. CDR3 DNA sequence: TGTGCCAGCAGCCAGCGGGGTCAAGCTTTCTTT.